Included here is one T cell receptor beta chain sequence, with context. Its antigen is as yet unknown. This sample was taken from a study of beta chain features in type 1 diabetes. Study-wide findings and caveats: The naive, central memory and Treg TCRB repertoires looked more alike in patients than they did in healthy donors.

What was sequenced were expressed TCRB transcripts, since all of the isolated RNA had been reverse transcribed. Sequenced by immunoSEQ multiplex PCR; TCRdb stores in-frame clones only, minus some. This sample yields roughly 500,000 clones, of which roughly 11% are seen a single time; 0.035% to 0.05% belongs to the top ten. Every donor had blood drawn once into heparin, approximately 0.11 L on average. Via CD45RO/CCR7/CD25/CD127/CD95/CD27, cells of the CD4+ naive, central memory, regulatory and stem cell-like memory subsets were sorted. This TCR was sampled from a woman younger than 35 in good health. Input material: naive CD4+ T cells from blood.

The CDR3 DNA reads as TGTGCCAGCAGCCGTTCAGGGGGCTACACTGAAGCTTTCTTT. The encoded protein is CASSRSGGYTEAFF. The chain couples TRBV5-4 to TRBJ1-1; 8 bases agree with TRBD1. Trimming removed 4 bases from V and 3 bases from J; junction bases left unmatched: 5. CDR1 and CDR2 (germline): SGHNT, YYREEE (reference sequence). The CDR3 consists of 14 residues.